Sequencing of this T cell receptor (beta chain) was carried out in a study of human T cells and chemical hapten exposure. Study-wide context: The study lasted around 5 months, and patients were dosed weekly with diphenylcyclopropenone on the scalp throughout. Patients, mostly women, had alopecia areata, alopecia totalis or alopecia universalis.

Findings of the study overall: It was expanded TCRs that formed significantly more large CDR3 similarity clusters than controls did.

V lost 0 bases and J lost 0, with 10 bases in between. The CDR3 spans 15 residues. CDR1 is DFQATT, CDR2 SNEGSKA, per germline (reference sequence). As regards this clonotype: Its antigen is unidentified.

Separate cDNA molecules received unique molecular identifiers, which the library attached to them. TCRdb independently ran MiXCR on the reads; one entry per CDR3 protein. The sample lists roughly 690 distinct CDR3 sequences; 60% to 70% were seen once. Treatment reported: therapeutic diphenylcyclopropenone sensitization with weekly scalp DPC. In every case, blood was obtained before the patch test was applied. Material: whole blood, obtained before DPC sensitization or 2, 6, or about 24 weeks after (not recorded which). The sequence came from an adult with alopecia areata. Some clones in this sample may be carry-over from other donors' samples. This table probably holds off-target reads from a library built for another chain. The chain recombines TRBV20-1 with TRBJ2-3; D call uncertain. As DNA, the CDR3 is TGCAGTGCTAGAGATGGTGGGGTTAGCACAGATACGCAGTATTTT. This codes for CSARDGGVSTDTQYF.